The present entry profiles one T cell receptor beta chain with its context. Its matching antigen is unknown. This specimen comes from a study of cytomegalovirus exposure and HLA in healthy donors. Broader study findings: In an earlier analysis, productive rearrangement rates for most beta V segments clustered near 87% or 30%. For TCR beta chains, V- and J-gene trimming was later linked to a missense DCLRE1C variant.

Those who donated were healthy bone marrow donors. Researchers ran the PCR with 60 Vbeta and 13 Jbeta primers. In the original analysis: Later, roughly 77 million unique TCR beta chains were counted in an analysis, and about 10 million of them were shared. Here immunoSEQ multiplex PCR was the method, and the copy in TCRdb shows in-frame clones only, minus some. That table furnishes V, J and clone size, whereas the DNA furnished D and trimming. Of more than 150,000 clones listed, almost 85% are singletons. V lost 3 bases and J lost 4; bases outside the gene matches: 11. The CDR3 is made up of 16 amino acids. In germline, CDR1 is SQVTM, CDR2 ANQGSEA.

This sequence joins TRBV29-1 and TRBJ2-2, with TRBD2 identical over 7 bases. Sequences were obtained from PBMCs. The TCR comes from a boy aged 5 to 17 in good health and CMV-seronegative. The CDR3 here is CSVESRETSITGELFF. CDR3 sequence (DNA): TGCAGCGTTGAGTCGCGGGAGACTTCGATCACCGGGGAGCTGTTTTTT.